Listed below are T cell receptor beta chains from one sample, sequenced in a study of a mutant IDH1 vaccine in newly diagnosed glioma. Only in-frame clones appear in the TCRdb table, and some are missing; sequencing was by immunoSEQ multiplex PCR. The sample records tens of thousands of clones, roughly 80% being singletons. No cognate antigen is known for these TCRs. This specimen was PBMCs, taken from a glioma patient whose treatment included an IDH1 peptide vaccine. Every receptor here comes from a man between 45 and 60 years old with glioma. Each CDR3 is given with its conserved first and last residue. The order of the fields is J gene, V gene, clone size, D gene, CDR3 DNA, CDR3 protein. The D gene is left open where the match is weak. Rows give clone size only sometimes, using once, few, many, or a class for an expanded clone.

>TRBJ2-2|TRBV5-1|-|-
TGCGCCAGCAGAATGGGGATAGAGGAGCTGTTTTTT
CASRMGIEELFF
>TRBJ1-1|TRBV2|-|-
TGTGCCAGCAGTGAAGAAACTGGGACCGGCAATGAGGCTTTCTTT
CASSEETGTGNEAFF
>TRBJ2-7|TRBV5-6|-|-
TGTGCCAGCACAGGCATTTCGGGTTCCTACGAGCAGTACTTC
CASTGISGSYEQYF
>TRBJ2-7|TRBV2|-|TRBD1
TGTGCCAGCAGTGAAGTGCAGGGGGACCTACTTTCCTACGAGCAGTACTTC
CASSEVQGDLLSYEQYF
>TRBJ2-1|TRBV6-4|-|-
TGTGCCAGCAGTGACTGGGGAGCGGCATCAAAGGGGAATGAGCAGTTCTTC
CASSDWGAASKGNEQFF
>TRBJ1-1|TRBV5-1|few|-
TGCGCCAGCAGCTTGGGCAGATTAAACACTGAAGCTTTCTTT
CASSLGRLNTEAFF
>TRBJ1-2|TRBV5-4|-|TRBD1
TGTGCCAGCAGCTTCGGGACAGCCCTAAAGGGGGGCTACACCTTC
CASSFGTALKGGYTF
>TRBJ2-6|TRBV19|-|-
TGTGCCAGTAGTGTGGAGGGAGCAGCTGGGGCCAACGTCCTGACTTTC
CASSVEGAAGANVLTF
>TRBJ2-3|TRBV7-9|-|-
TGTGCCAGCAGCTTAGGACAGGCGTTCACAGATACGCAGTATTTT
CASSLGQAFTDTQYF
>TRBJ1-2|TRBV20-1|-|-
TGCAGTGCCACAGGATCGGGGGGCTACACCTTC
CSATGSGGYTF
>TRBJ1-3|TRBV5-6|once|-
TGTGCCAGCAGCTTTACCTCTGGAAACACCATATATTTT
CASSFTSGNTIYF
>TRBJ2-3|TRBV18|-|TRBD2
TGTGCCAGCCCCTCTTCGCGGAGCGGGAGGCCTTTTGCAGATACGCAGTATTTT
CASPSSRSGRPFADTQYF
>TRBJ2-3|TRBV20-1|-|-
TGCAGTGCTAGGGAGACAGATACGCAGTATTTT
CSARETDTQYF
>TRBJ2-1|TRBV18|-|TRBD1
TGTGCCAGCTCGCCAGGACAGGACAATGAGCAGTTCTTC
CASSPGQDNEQFF
>TRBJ2-1|TRBV27|-|-
TGTGCCAGCAGTTCGGTTTCTAGCTCCTACAATGAGCAGTTCTTC
CASSSVSSSYNEQFF
>TRBJ2-1|TRBV6-5|-|-
TGTGCCAGCAATTCCGGGATTCTCAATGAGCAGTTCTTC
CASNSGILNEQFF
>TRBJ2-7|TRBV28|-|TRBD1
TGTGCCAGCAGTCTACAGGGGGGAACAACCTACGAGCAGTACTTC
CASSLQGGTTYEQYF
>TRBJ1-2|TRBV4-3|-|TRBD1
TGCGCCAGCAGCCAAGCTCCAGGGGGCCGCTATGGCTACACCTTC
CASSQAPGGRYGYTF
>TRBJ1-1|TRBV5-1|-|-
TGCGCCAGCAGCTTGGGCGGCCCAGGGAAAGGAAGGGCTTTCTTT
CASSLGGPGKGRAFF
>TRBJ1-2|TRBV2|-|TRBD1
TGTGCCAGCGGTACAGGGGCGGAGGGCTACACCTTC
CASGTGAEGYTF
>TRBJ2-7|TRBV5-4|-|-
TGTGCCAGCAGCTACAGTGGGGCCTACGAGCAGTACTTC
CASSYSGAYEQYF
>TRBJ2-2|TRBV7-9|-|-
TGTGCCAGCAGCTTCTCTGGAGGAGTTTCCACCGGGGAGCTGTTTTTT
CASSFSGGVSTGELFF
>TRBJ1-3|TRBV7-9|-|-
TGTGCCAGCAGCTTAAGAGAATCGGGAAACACCATATATTTT
CASSLRESGNTIYF
>TRBJ2-5|TRBV6-8|-|-
TGTGCCAGCAGCCACGTGGGGGGGCGGGGAGAGACCCAGTACTTC
CASSHVGGRGETQYF
>TRBJ2-3|TRBV11-2|-|-
TGTGCCAGCAGCGAAGGACAGAGCACAGATACGCAGTATTTT
CASSEGQSTDTQYF
>TRBJ2-6|TRBV19|few|-
TGTGCCAGTATGGAGGGGGCAGGGGGGGCCAACGTCCTGACTTTC
CASMEGAGGANVLTF
>TRBJ2-7|TRBV29-1|-|-
TGCAGCGTTACAAGGGCCGGCGAGCAGTACTTC
CSVTRAGEQYF
>TRBJ2-2|TRBV18|few|TRBD1
TGTGCCAGCTCATTACAACAGGGGAGCACCGGGGAGCTGTTTTTT
CASSLQQGSTGELFF
>TRBJ2-2|TRBV30|few|-
TGTGCCTGGAGTAGCGAAGCTTCAATCGCCGGGGAGCTGTTTTTT
CAWSSEASIAGELFF
>TRBJ1-1|TRBV27|-|-
TGTGCCAGCAGCCTGCTGGGGTCAGTTGAAGCTTTCTTT
CASSLLGSVEAFF
>TRBJ1-1|TRBV20-1|few|-
TGCAGTGCTGGGGGGGGGCGTGAAGCTTTCTTT
CSAGGGREAFF
>TRBJ1-4|TRBV11-2|-|-
TGTGCCAGCAGCTTACTTCGTGAGGAAAAACTGTTTTTT
CASSLLREEKLFF
>TRBJ2-7|TRBV19|once|-
TGTGCCAGTAGTATTATGCAGGGACCAGACGGCGAGCAGTACTTC
CASSIMQGPDGEQYF
>TRBJ2-3|TRBV7-8|-|TRBD1
TGTGCCAGCAGCTGGGACAGGGTGTTTCTAGATACGCAGTATTTT
CASSWDRVFLDTQYF
>TRBJ1-2|TRBV29-1|-|TRBD1
TGCAGCGTCCAGGGGGGACGAGGTGGCTACACCTTC
CSVQGGRGGYTF
>TRBJ2-1|TRBV5-4|-|-
TGTGCCAGCAGCCTCCGTTCGGTCGAGGATGAGCAGTTCTTC
CASSLRSVEDEQFF
>TRBJ1-3|TRBV5-4|-|TRBD1
TGTGCCAGCAGCTACAGGGGATCAGGAAACACCATATATTTT
CASSYRGSGNTIYF
>TRBJ2-1|TRBV5-4|-|-
TGTGCCAGCAGCTTGTGGGTCGATGAGCAGTTCTTC
CASSLWVDEQFF
>TRBJ1-2|TRBV6-1|-|-
TGTGCCAGCGGGGGTGGGGTTGCAGTTTTTTATGGCTACACCTTC
CASGGGVAVFYGYTF
>TRBJ2-3|TRBV2|-|-
TGTGCCAGCAGTGAAACACGGATCACAGATACGCAGTATTTT
CASSETRITDTQYF
>TRBJ2-3|TRBV30|-|-
TGTGCCTGGAGTGTACTGTACAATATTGAGGATACGCAGTATTTT
CAWSVLYNIEDTQYF
>TRBJ1-2|TRBV7-2|-|TRBD1
TGTGCCAGCAGCCAAGACAGGGGGCATGGCTACACCTTC
CASSQDRGHGYTF
>TRBJ2-7|TRBV18|-|TRBD2
TGTGCCAGCTACTCCGGGACTAGCGGGAGTCAAGACGAGCAGTACTTC
CASYSGTSGSQDEQYF
>TRBJ2-7|TRBV6-1|-|TRBD1
TGTGCCAGTCTCCCCGGGACAGTCTCCTACGAGCAGTACTTC
CASLPGTVSYEQYF
>TRBJ1-1|TRBV5-6|-|-
TGTGCCAGCAGCTTGGTCGTGAACACTGAAGCTTTCTTT
CASSLVVNTEAFF
>TRBJ2-7|TRBV11-2|-|TRBD2
TGTGCCAGCCAAGGCGGGAGGAGCCCCTACGAGCAGTACTTC
CASQGGRSPYEQYF
>TRBJ1-1|TRBV19|few|-
TGTGCCAGTAATGCACAGGGAATAAACACTGAAGCTTTCTTT
CASNAQGINTEAFF
>TRBJ2-3|TRBV5-1|-|-
TGCGCCAGCAGCTTGGGTGGGACGCGGGGCACAGATACGCAGTATTTT
CASSLGGTRGTDTQYF
>TRBJ2-5|TRBV27|-|-
TGTGCCAGCAGGGGCGCGGCTTCGGGGGAGACCCAGTACTTC
CASRGAASGETQYF
>TRBJ2-3|TRBV5-1|-|TRBD1
TGCGCCAGCAGCTTGACAGGGGGTGAGGCAGATACGCAGTATTTT
CASSLTGGEADTQYF
>TRBJ2-2|TRBV4-1|-|-
TGCGCCAGCAGCGCGCCAAGGGGGGAGCTGTTTTTT
CASSAPRGELFF
>TRBJ2-2|TRBV10-3|-|-
TGTGCCATCAGTCCTAGAGCCGGGGAGCTGTTTTTT
CAISPRAGELFF
>TRBJ2-1|TRBV7-8|-|TRBD2
TGTGCCAGCAGCTTACTAGCGGGATCGAAAAATGAGCAGTTCTTC
CASSLLAGSKNEQFF
>TRBJ1-5|TRBV28|-|-
TGTGCCAGCACCTTAGGGGTGAGTCAGCCCCAGCATTTT
CASTLGVSQPQHF